This T cell receptor beta chain derives from a study of OX40 agonist ivuxolimab in advanced cancers. Overall study results and limits: Fewer expanded clones were found on average in CD4+ than in CD8+ T cells.

With 3 bases removed from V and 1 base from J, the gap between germline ends came to 8 bases. Germline values: CDR1 MNHEY, CDR2 SMNVEV (reference sequence). The CDR3 has 14 residues. Notes on this clone: Its antigen remains unknown.

Here immunoSEQ multiplex PCR was the method, and the copy in TCRdb shows in-frame clones only, minus some. Of tens of thousands of clones detected, around nine tenths appear once; the ten largest clones hold roughly 1.5%. The chain links TRBV27 to TRBJ2-3, with D tentatively TRBD2 (5 bases). This sequence originates from an adult with an advanced solid tumor such as melanoma, head and neck, liver or kidney cancer. Sequencing used CD4+ or CD8+ T cells sorted from blood, obtained in a trial of the OX40 agonist ivuxolimab. CDR3 bases: TGTGCCAGCAGTTTCGGGGTAGGCACAGATACGCAGTATTTT. Protein: CASSFGVGTDTQYF.